Described below is a single TCR beta chain sequence and its context. There are 12 residues in the CDR3. V gave up 0 bases and J gave up 10 bases, with 10 bases separating them. Germline V CDR1 and CDR2: SGHDT, YYEEEE. TCRdb's table, derived via immunoSEQ multiplex PCR, lists solely in-frame clones and lacks some. The sample has approximately 71,000 clones, about nine tenths seen once; the top ten hold less than 2%. This specimen belongs to a study of T cell changes during pregnancy in multiple sclerosis. The gene calls are TRBV5-6 and TRBJ1-1; tentatively, D is TRBD1 (5 bases). This receptor was obtained from a female donor with multiple sclerosis, enrolled in a pregnancy study. This sample comprised peripheral blood, obtained in the second trimester of pregnancy. The CDR3 DNA sequence: TGTGCCAGCAGCTTGGCCAATCAGGGAGCTTTCTTT. It specifies CASSLANQGAFF.